Below, one TCR beta chain is given with its context. At one end, the junction sequence differs from germline, possibly due to a read error. These data originate in a study of OX40 agonist ivuxolimab in advanced cancers. Study information: Cohort: about 80% men, mean age around 55, aged roughly 23 to 79.

Germline values: CDR1 SSHAT, CDR2 FNYEAQ (reference sequence). The CDR3 has 15 amino acids. The repertoire was sequenced with immunoSEQ multiplex PCR; TCRdb's copy has only in-frame clones and lacks some. In the table there are 67,000 or so clones, roughly 90% of which are singletons. Sample: CD4+ or CD8+ T cells sorted from blood, taken in a trial of the OX40 agonist ivuxolimab. The receptor was isolated from an adult with an advanced solid tumor such as melanoma, head and neck, liver or kidney cancer. The chain carries TRBV7-7 and TRBJ1-3; TRBD1 agrees at 7 bases. The CDR3 loop is CASSLAGTAGNTIYF. For the CDR3, the DNA is TGTGCTAGCAGCTTGGCCGGGACAGCCGGAAACACCATATATTTT.